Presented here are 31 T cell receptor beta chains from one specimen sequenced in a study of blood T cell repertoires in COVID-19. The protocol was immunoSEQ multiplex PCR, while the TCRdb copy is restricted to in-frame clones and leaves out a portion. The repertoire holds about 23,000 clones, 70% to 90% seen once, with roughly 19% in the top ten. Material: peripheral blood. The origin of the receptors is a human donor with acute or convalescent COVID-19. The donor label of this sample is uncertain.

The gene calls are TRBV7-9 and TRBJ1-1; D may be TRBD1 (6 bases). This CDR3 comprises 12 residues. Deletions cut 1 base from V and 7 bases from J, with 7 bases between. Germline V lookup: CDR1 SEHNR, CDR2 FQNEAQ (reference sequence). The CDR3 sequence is CASSLVDSEAFF. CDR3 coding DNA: TGTGCCAGCAGCTTAGTGGACAGTGAAGCTTTCTTT.

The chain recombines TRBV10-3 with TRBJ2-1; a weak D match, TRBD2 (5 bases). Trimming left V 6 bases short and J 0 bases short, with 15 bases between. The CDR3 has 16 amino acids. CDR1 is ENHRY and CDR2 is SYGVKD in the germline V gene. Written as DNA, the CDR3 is TGTGCCATCAGGGACTCGACGACTAACTCCTACAATGAGCAGTTCTTC. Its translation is CAIRDSTTNSYNEQFF.

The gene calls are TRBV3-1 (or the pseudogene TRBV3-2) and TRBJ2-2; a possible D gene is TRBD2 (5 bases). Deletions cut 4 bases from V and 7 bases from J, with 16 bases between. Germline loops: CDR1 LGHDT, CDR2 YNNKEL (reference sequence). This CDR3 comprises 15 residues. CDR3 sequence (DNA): TGTGCCAGCAGCCCCCCCGGACTCCCGGTCGGGGAGCTGTTTTTT. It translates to CASSPPGLPVGELFF.

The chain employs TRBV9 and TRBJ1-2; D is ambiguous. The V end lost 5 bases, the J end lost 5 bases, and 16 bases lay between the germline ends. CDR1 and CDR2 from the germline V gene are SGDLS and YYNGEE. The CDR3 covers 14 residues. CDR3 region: CASRGSGLLYGYTF. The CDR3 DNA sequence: TGTGCCAGCAGGGGATCTGGACTGCTGTATGGCTACACCTTC.

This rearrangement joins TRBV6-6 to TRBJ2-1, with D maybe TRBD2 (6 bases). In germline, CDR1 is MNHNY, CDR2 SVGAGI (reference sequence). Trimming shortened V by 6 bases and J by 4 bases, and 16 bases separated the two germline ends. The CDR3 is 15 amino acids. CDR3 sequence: CASRPPRDSYNEQFF. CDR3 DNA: TGTGCCAGCAGACCACCCCGGGACTCGTACAATGAGCAGTTCTTC.

CDR3 bases: TGTGCCAGCAACAGACAGGGGGCGTCTGGCACTGAAGCTTTCTTT. Its translation: CASNRQGASGTEAFF. J is TRBJ1-1 and V is TRBV9, with 10 positions matching TRBD1. The V gene end was trimmed by 6 bases and the J gene end by 4 bases; junction bases not matched to a gene: 9. The CDR3 extends over 15 amino acids. Looked up from germline, CDR1 is SGDLS and CDR2 is YYNGEE.

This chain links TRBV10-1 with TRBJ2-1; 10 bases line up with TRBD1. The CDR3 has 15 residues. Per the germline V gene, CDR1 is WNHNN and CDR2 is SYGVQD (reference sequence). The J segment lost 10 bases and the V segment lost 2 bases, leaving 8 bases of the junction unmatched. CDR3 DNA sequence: TGCGCCAGCAGTGAGGCGACAGGGGGCCCAACAGAGCAGTTCTTC. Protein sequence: CASSEATGGPTEQFF.

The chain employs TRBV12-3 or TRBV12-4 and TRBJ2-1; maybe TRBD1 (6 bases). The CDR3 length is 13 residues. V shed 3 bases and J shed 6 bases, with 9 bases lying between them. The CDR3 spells CASSFLQGNEQFF. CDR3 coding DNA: TGTGCCAGCAGTTTCTTACAGGGCAATGAGCAGTTCTTC.

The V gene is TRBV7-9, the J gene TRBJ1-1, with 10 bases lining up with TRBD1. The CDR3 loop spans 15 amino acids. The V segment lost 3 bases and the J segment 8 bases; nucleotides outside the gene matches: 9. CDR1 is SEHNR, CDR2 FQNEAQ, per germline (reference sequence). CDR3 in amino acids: CASSFTGTGVGEAFF. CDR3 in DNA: TGTGCCAGCAGCTTCACCGGGACAGGGGTCGGAGAAGCTTTCTTT.

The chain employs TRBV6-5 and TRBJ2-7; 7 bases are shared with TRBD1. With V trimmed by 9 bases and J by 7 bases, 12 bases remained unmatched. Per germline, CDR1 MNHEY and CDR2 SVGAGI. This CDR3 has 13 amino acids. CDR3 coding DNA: TGTGCCAGTGCCTGGGGACAGTCTTGGGAGCAGTACTTC. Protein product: CASAWGQSWEQYF.

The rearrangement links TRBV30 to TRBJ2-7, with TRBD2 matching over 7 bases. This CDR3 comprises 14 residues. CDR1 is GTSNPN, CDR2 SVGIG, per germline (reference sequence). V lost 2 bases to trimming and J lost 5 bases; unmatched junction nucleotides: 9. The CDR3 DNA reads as TGTGCCTGGAGTCGTGGGGGACTAAGAAACGAGCAGTACTTC. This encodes CAWSRGGLRNEQYF.

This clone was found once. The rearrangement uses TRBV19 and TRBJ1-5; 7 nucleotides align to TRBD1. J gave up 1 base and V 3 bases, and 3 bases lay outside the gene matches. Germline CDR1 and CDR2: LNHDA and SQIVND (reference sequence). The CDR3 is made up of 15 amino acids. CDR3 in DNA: TGTGCCAGTAGTATGGGCAGGGGGAGCAATCAGCCCCAGCATTTT. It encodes CASSMGRGSNQPQHF.

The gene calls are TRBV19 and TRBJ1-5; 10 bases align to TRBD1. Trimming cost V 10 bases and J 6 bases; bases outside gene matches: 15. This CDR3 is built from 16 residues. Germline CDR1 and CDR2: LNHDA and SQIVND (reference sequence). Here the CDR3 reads CATKPPGQGTGQPQHF. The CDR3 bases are TGTGCCACCAAACCTCCGGGACAGGGGACGGGTCAGCCCCAGCATTTT. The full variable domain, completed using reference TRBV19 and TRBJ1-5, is DGGITQSPKYLFRKEGQNVTLSCEQNLNHDAMYWYRQDPGQGLRLIYYSQIVNDFQKGDIAEGYSVSREKKESFPLTVTSAQKNPTAFYLCATKPPGQGTGQPQHFGDGTRLSIL.

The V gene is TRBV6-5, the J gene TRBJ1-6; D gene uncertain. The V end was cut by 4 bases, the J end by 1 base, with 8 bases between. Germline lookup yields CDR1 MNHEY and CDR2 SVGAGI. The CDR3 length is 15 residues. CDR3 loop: CASSSIESYNSPLHF. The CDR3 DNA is TGTGCCAGCAGTTCGATTGAGTCCTATAATTCACCCCTCCACTTT.

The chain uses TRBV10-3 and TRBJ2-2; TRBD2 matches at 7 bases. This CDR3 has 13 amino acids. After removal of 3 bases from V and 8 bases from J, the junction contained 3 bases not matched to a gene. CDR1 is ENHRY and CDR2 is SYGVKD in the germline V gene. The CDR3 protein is CAISEGREGELFF. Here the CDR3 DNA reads TGTGCCATCAGTGAAGGGCGGGAGGGGGAGCTGTTTTTT.

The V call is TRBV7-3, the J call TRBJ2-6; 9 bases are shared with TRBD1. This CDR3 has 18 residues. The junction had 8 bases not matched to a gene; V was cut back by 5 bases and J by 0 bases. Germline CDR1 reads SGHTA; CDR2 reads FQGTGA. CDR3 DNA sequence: TGTGCCAGCAGCCCCGGACAGGGGACTTTCTCTGGGGCCAACGTCCTGACTTTC. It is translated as CASSPGQGTFSGANVLTF.

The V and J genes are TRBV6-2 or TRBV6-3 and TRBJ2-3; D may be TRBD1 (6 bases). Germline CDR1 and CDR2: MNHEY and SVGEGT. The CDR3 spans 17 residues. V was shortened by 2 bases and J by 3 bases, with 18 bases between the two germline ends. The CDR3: CASSYGLQGGQTDTQYF. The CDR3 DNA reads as TGTGCCAGCAGTTACGGTCTACAGGGCGGGCAAACAGATACGCAGTATTTT.

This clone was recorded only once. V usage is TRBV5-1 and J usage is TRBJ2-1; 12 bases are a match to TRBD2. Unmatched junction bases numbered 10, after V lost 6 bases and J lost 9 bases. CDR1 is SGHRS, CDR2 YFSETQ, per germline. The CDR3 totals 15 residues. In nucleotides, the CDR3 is TGCGCCAGCACGACTAGCGGGAGAATTGAGGGTGAGCAGTTCTTC. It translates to CASTTSGRIEGEQFF. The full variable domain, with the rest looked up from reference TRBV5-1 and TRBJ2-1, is KAGVTQTPRYLIKTRGQQVTLSCSPISGHRSVSWYQQTPGQGLQFLFEYFSETQRNKGNFPGRFSGRQFSNSRSEMNVSTLELGDSALYLCASTTSGRIEGEQFFGPGTRLTVL.

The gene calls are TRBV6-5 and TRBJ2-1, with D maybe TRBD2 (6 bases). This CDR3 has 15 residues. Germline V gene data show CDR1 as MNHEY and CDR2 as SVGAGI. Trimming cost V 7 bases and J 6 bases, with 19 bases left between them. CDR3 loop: CASNRGGINGNEQFF. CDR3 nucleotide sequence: TGTGCCAGCAATCGGGGCGGGATTAATGGCAATGAGCAGTTCTTC.

CDR3 DNA sequence: TGTGCCAGCAGCTGGCAGGGGCCTTACGAGCAGTACTTC. It codes for CASSWQGPYEQYF. The V gene is TRBV7-2, the J gene TRBJ2-7; tentatively, D is TRBD1 (6 bases). Germline CDR1 is SGHTA and CDR2 is FQGNSA. The CDR3 is made up of 13 amino acids. V was trimmed by 4 bases and J by 4 bases, leaving 11 bases between them.

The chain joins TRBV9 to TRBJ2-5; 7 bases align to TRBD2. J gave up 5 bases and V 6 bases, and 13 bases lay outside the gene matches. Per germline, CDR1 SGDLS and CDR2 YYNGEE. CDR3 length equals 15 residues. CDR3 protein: CASNTRSWGGETQYF. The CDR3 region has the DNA TGTGCCAGCAACACCAGGTCTTGGGGAGGGGAGACCCAGTACTTC.

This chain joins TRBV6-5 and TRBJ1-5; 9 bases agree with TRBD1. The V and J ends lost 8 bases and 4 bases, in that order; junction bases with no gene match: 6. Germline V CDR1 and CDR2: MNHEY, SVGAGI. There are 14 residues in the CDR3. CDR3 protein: CASSTGGWNQPQHF. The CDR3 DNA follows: TGTGCCAGCTCGACAGGGGGATGGAATCAGCCCCAGCATTTT.

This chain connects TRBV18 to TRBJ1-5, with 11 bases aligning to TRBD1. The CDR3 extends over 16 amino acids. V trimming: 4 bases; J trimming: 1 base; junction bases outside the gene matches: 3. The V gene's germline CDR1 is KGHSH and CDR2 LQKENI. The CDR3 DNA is TGTGCCAGCTCACTGGGACAGGGGGTAAGCAATCAGCCCCAGCATTTT. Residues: CASSLGQGVSNQPQHF.

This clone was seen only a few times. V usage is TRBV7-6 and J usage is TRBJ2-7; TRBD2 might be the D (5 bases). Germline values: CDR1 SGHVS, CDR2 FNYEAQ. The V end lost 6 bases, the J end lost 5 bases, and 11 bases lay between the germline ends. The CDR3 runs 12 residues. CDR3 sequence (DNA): TGTGCCAGCAGTAATACCGGGAACGAGCAGTACTTC. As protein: CASSNTGNEQYF. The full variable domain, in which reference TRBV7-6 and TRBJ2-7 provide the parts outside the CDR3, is GAGVSQSPRYKVTKRGQDVALRCDPISGHVSLYWYRQALGQGPEFLTYFNYEAQQDKSGLPNDRFSAERPEGSISTLTIQRTEQRDSAMYRCASSNTGNEQYFGPGTRLTVT.

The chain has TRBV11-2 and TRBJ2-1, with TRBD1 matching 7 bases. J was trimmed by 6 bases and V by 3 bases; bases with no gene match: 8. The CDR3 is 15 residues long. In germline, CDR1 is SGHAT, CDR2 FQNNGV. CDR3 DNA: TGTGCCAGCAGCTTTGACAGGGTAGTTTTCAATGAGCAGTTCTTC. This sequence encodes CASSFDRVVFNEQFF.

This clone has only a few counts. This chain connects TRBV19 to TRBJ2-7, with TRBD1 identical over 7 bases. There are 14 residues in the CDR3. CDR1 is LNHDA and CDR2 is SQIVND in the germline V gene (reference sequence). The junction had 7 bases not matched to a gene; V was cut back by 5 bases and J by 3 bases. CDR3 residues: CASSPGAGGYEQYF. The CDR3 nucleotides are TGTGCCAGTAGTCCAGGGGCAGGGGGCTACGAGCAGTACTTC.

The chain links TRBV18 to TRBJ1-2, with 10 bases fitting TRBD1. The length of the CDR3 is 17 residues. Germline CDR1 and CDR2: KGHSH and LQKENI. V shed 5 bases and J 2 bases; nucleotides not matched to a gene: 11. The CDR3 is CASSDRDRGTLNYGYTF. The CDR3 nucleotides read TGTGCCAGCTCAGACCGGGACAGGGGAACCTTAAACTATGGCTACACCTTC.

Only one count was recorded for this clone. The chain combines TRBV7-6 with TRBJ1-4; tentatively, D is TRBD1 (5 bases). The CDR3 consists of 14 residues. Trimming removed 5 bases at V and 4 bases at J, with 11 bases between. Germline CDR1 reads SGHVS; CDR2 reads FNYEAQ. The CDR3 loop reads CASSPTAFNEKLFF. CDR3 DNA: TGTGCCAGCAGCCCGACAGCCTTTAATGAAAAACTGTTTTTT.

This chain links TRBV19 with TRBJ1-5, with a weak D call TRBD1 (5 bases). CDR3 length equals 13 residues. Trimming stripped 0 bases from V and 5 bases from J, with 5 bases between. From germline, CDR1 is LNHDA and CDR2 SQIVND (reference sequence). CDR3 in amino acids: CASSIDRDQPQHF. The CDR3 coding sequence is TGTGCCAGTAGTATAGACAGGGATCAGCCCCAGCATTTT.

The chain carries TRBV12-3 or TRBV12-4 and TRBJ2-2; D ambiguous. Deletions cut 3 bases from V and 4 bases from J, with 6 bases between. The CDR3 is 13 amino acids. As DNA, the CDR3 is TGTGCCAGCAGTTTTAGAGGCACCGGGGAGCTGTTTTTT. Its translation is CASSFRGTGELFF.

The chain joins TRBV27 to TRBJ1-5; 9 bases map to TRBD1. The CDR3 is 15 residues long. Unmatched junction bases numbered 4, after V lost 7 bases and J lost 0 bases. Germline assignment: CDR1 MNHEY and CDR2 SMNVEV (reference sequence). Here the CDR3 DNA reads TGTGCCAGCAAACCGGGACAGGGTAGCAATCAGCCCCAGCATTTT. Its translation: CASKPGQGSNQPQHF.